What follows are 14 T cell receptor beta chains derived from one specimen sequenced in a study of T cells after posttransplantation cyclophosphamide. Some clones are missing from TCRdb's copy, which holds only in-frame ones; the method was immunoSEQ multiplex PCR. This sample has some 10,000 clones, each found more than once. A marrow graft followed busulfan-fludarabine conditioning, with cyclophosphamide on days +3 and +4. Sequencing used PBMCs, obtained after allogeneic stem cell transplant with posttransplant cyclophosphamide. The source of these receptors is a female patient in her thirties or forties who received an allogeneic stem cell transplant from a related donor, was CMV-positive, and had no GVHD. The graft donor may have contributed some T cells.

This clone was counted many times. The J gene is TRBJ2-2, the V gene TRBV4-1, with TRBD1 matching 7 bases. This CDR3 region has 18 residues. Per germline, CDR1 MGHRA and CDR2 YSYEKL. With V trimmed by 1 base and J by 5 bases, 13 bases remained unmatched. The DNA for the CDR3 is TGCGCCAGCAGCCAAGGGGCTTTCGCTCGGACAGGAACCGGGGAGCTGTTTTTT. This translates into CASSQGAFARTGTGELFF.

This clone has a count of ten or more. J is TRBJ2-7 and V is TRBV9, with 7 bases that match TRBD2. The germline gives CDR1 SGDLS, CDR2 YYNGEE. The J segment lost 3 bases and the V segment lost 0 bases, leaving 9 bases of the junction unmatched. CDR3 length equals 16 residues. The CDR3: CASSVASASGYYEQYF. CDR3 nucleotide sequence: TGTGCCAGCAGCGTAGCTTCCGCTAGCGGCTACTACGAGCAGTACTTC.

Many counts were recorded for this clone. The chain uses TRBV6-1 and TRBJ2-7; the D gene is possibly TRBD2 (5 bases). Trimming cost V 5 bases and J 4 bases, with 12 bases left between them. This CDR3 spans 13 amino acids. Looked up from germline, CDR1 is MNHNS and CDR2 is SASEGT. This CDR3 is CASSFLAAYEQYF. CDR3 DNA: TGTGCCAGCAGTTTTCTAGCAGCGTACGAGCAGTACTTC.

This clone was recorded many times. The chain has TRBV15 and TRBJ2-7; 7 bases match TRBD1. With V trimmed by 8 bases and J by 0 bases, 4 bases remained unmatched. Germline CDR1 and CDR2: LNHNV and YYDKDF (reference sequence). The CDR3 totals 13 residues. DNA of the CDR3: TGTGCCACCGGGACAGACGTCTCCTACGAGCAGTACTTC. Protein: CATGTDVSYEQYF.

This clone was seen repeatedly, ten times or more. The chain couples TRBV9 to TRBJ2-2; D possibly corresponds to TRBD2 (6 bases). V lost 4 bases to trimming and J lost 3 bases, with 7 bases between them. The CDR3 has 13 residues. Germline V gene sequence: CDR1 SGDLS, CDR2 YYNGEE. CDR3 residues: CASSTGDTGELFF. CDR3 nucleotide sequence: TGTGCCAGCAGCACGGGAGACACCGGGGAGCTGTTTTTT.

This clone was seen many times. The CDR3: CASSGSTGKNTEAFF. The DNA of the CDR3 is TGTGCCAGCAGTGGTAGTACAGGGAAGAACACTGAAGCTTTCTTT. The chain couples TRBV6-5 to TRBJ1-1; a possible D gene is TRBD1 (6 bases). This CDR3 contains 15 residues. V dropped 5 bases and J dropped 1 base, with 14 bases sitting between them. Germline lookup yields CDR1 MNHEY and CDR2 SVGAGI.

This clone has a count of ten or more. The gene calls are TRBV11-2 and TRBJ2-3; 7 positions match TRBD2. The CDR3 covers 16 residues. Germline CDR1 SGHAT, CDR2 FQNNGV. After removal of 6 bases from V and 0 bases from J, the junction contained 9 bases not matched to a gene. CDR3: CASRNRDYPSTDTQYF. The CDR3 nucleotides are TGTGCCAGCAGGAACCGGGACTACCCTAGCACAGATACGCAGTATTTT.

This clone is judged medium-sized. This sequence joins TRBV5-1 and TRBJ1-1; D not certain. Looked up from germline, CDR1 is SGHRS and CDR2 is YFSETQ. V lost 6 bases and J lost 1, with 7 bases in between. The CDR3 length is 12 residues. CDR3 nucleotide sequence: TGCGCCAGCAAAGAGCCGAACACTGAAGCTTTCTTT. This translates into CASKEPNTEAFF.

This clone was counted many times. The chain is built from TRBV5-8 and TRBJ1-4; 8 positions agree with TRBD1. The CDR3 has 16 residues. The germline CDR1 and CDR2 sequences are SGHTS and YDEGEE. Trimming removed 3 bases from V and 7 bases from J; junction bases left unmatched: 11. CDR3 protein: CASSSGGQGVREKLFF. CDR3 DNA sequence: TGTGCCAGCAGCTCCGGCGGACAGGGAGTTCGTGAAAAACTGTTTTTT.

This clone was picked up many times. The chain links TRBV7-8 to TRBJ1-5, with D perhaps matching TRBD1 (6 bases). The CDR3 extends over 17 amino acids. Germline V gene sequence: CDR1 SGHVS, CDR2 FQNEAQ. V lost 0 bases, J lost 2 bases, and 14 bases lay in between. CDR3 DNA sequence: TGTGCCAGCAGCTTAGCTCGACAGGCAGTGGGCAATCAGCCCCAGCATTTT. Translated, it gives CASSLARQAVGNQPQHF.

This clone occurred many times. V gene TRBV27 combines with J gene TRBJ2-3; 10 bases are a match to TRBD2. The CDR3 has 18 amino acids. Looked up from germline, CDR1 is MNHEY and CDR2 is SMNVEV (reference sequence). V trimming: 2 bases; J trimming: 2 bases; junction bases outside the gene matches: 10. Here the CDR3 reads CASSLGGVLAGITDTQYF. CDR3 nucleotide sequence: TGTGCCAGCAGTTTAGGGGGTGTACTAGCGGGAATCACAGATACGCAGTATTTT.

This clone occurred many times. This rearrangement joins TRBV7-9 to TRBJ1-2, with unresolved D. Germline V gene sequence: CDR1 SEHNR, CDR2 FQNEAQ (reference sequence). Trimming removed 1 base from V and 13 bases from J, with 13 bases in between. There are 12 residues in the CDR3. CDR3 sequence reads: CASSLDAPGSTF. The DNA of the CDR3 is TGTGCCAGCAGCTTAGACGCTCCGGGGTCCACCTTC.

The sample holds many counts of this clone. The rearrangement joins TRBV7-2 to TRBJ2-3, with D perhaps matching TRBD1 (7 bases). Germline V gives CDR1 SGHTA, CDR2 FQGNSA. The CDR3 loop spans 16 amino acids. Trimming stripped 3 bases from V and 5 bases from J, with 18 bases between. The CDR3 bases are TGTGCCAGCAGCTTTAAGGAGGGGGCGGACAGAGATACGCAGTATTTT. Translated: CASSFKEGADRDTQYF.

This clone came up a few times. An end of the junction does not agree with germline; a read error may underlie this. The chain is built from TRBV7-2 and TRBJ1-2; D possibly corresponds to TRBD1 (5 bases). This CDR3 contains 15 residues. Germline V CDR1 and CDR2: SGHTA, FQGNSA. The CDR3 sequence: CASSLVSRAGWGYAF. The CDR3 DNA reads as TGTGCCAGCAGCTTAGTTAGCCGAGCGGGGTGGGGCTACGCCTTC.